The source of this T cell receptor (beta chain) is a study of T-cell reconstitution after alpha-beta-depleted transplantation in children. Study-wide points: Elevated TCRbeta diversity at day 60 was traced, in some patients, to surviving recipient T cells and thymic progenitors. Reportedly, roughly two months post-transplant, alpha-beta T cells arose from several hundred expanded graft clones. A year post-transplant, T-cell counts and diversity derived mostly from newly produced T cells.

Regarding this clonotype: Its antigen remains unknown.

V lost 6 bases, J lost 7 bases, and 19 bases lay in between. The germline CDR1 and CDR2 sequences are SEHNR and FQNEAQ (reference sequence). The CDR3 runs to 14 residues. It was with unique molecular identifiers that the TCRbeta library was prepared. TCRdb processed the PCR reads anew with MiXCR; each CDR3 protein has one entry. The sample has about a million distinct CDR3 sequences; roughly 29% are singletons. The specimen was PBMCs, mostly from graft donor cells, collected 360 days after TCRalphabeta/CD19-depleted stem cell transplant. This rearrangement joins TRBV7-9 to TRBJ2-7; D remains ambiguous. This clonotype was sampled from a boy under three years old who had a stem cell transplant for SCID, so the T cells may come from the graft donor. Written as DNA, the CDR3 is TGTGCCAGCAGTCCTGCTTTTAGGGCACGGGAGCAGTACTTC. Its protein product is CASSPAFRAREQYF.